Shown below are 18 T cell receptor beta chains from a single sample sequenced in a study of blood T cell repertoires in COVID-19. Here immunoSEQ multiplex PCR was the method, and the copy in TCRdb shows in-frame clones only, minus some. Here the sample spans over 250,000 clones, about 91% being singletons. Source material: peripheral blood. These receptor sequences come from a woman aged 60-70 years with acute or convalescent COVID-19.

Regarding this clone: This sample includes further DNA sequences coding for the same CDR3. The rearrangement links TRBV7-9 to TRBJ1-2, with TRBD1 identical over 7 bases. The ends lost 1 base at V and 6 bases at J; junction bases unmatched: 2. This CDR3 spans 13 amino acids. Germline CDR1 SEHNR, CDR2 FQNEAQ (reference sequence). Here the CDR3 reads CASSLGQGDGYTF. The CDR3 DNA follows: TGTGCCAGCAGCTTAGGACAGGGAGATGGCTACACCTTC.

This clone appeared once. The chain recombines TRBV6-2 or TRBV6-3 with TRBJ1-6; TRBD1 agrees at 7 bases. J lost 9 bases, V lost 6 bases, and 8 bases had no gene match. From germline, CDR1 is MNHEY and CDR2 SVGEGT. There are 14 residues in the CDR3. The CDR3 spells CASSRGQDGSPLHF. CDR3 in DNA: TGTGCCAGCAGCCGTGGACAGGACGGTTCACCCCTCCACTTT.

The chain combines TRBV30 with TRBJ2-5, with 10 positions matching TRBD1. Germline V gene sequence: CDR1 GTSNPN, CDR2 SVGIG (reference sequence). V shed 3 bases and J 1 base; nucleotides not matched to a gene: 2. The CDR3 length is 14 residues. The DNA of the CDR3 is TGTGCCTGGAGCGGGACAGGGGCCCAAGAGACCCAGTACTTC. Translating gives CAWSGTGAQETQYF. The full variable domain, rest sourced from reference TRBV30 and TRBJ2-5, is SQTIHQWPATLVQPVGSPLSLECTVEGTSNPNLYWYRQAAGRGLQLLFYSVGIGQISSEVPQNLSASRPQDRQFILSSKKLLLSDSGFYLCAWSGTGAQETQYFGPGTRLLVL.

The J gene is TRBJ2-5, the V gene TRBV27, with 7 positions matching TRBD1. Germline assignment: CDR1 MNHEY and CDR2 SMNVEV (reference sequence). After removal of 5 bases from V and 4 bases from J, the junction contained 10 bases not matched to a gene. The CDR3 is 15 amino acids. The CDR3 region is CASSPWEGGVETQYF. In nucleotides, the CDR3 is TGTGCCAGCAGTCCCTGGGAAGGGGGCGTAGAGACCCAGTACTTC.

CDR3 region: CASSLEGSGGLRTFF. The CDR3 region has the DNA TGCGCCAGCAGCTTGGAGGGTAGCGGGGGCCTACGAACGTTTTTT. The gene calls are TRBV5-1 and TRBJ2-2; TRBD2 matches at 9 bases. This CDR3 is built from 15 residues. Unmatched junction bases numbered 13, after V lost 0 bases and J lost 16 bases. Germline V gene lookup returns CDR1 SGHRS and CDR2 YFSETQ.

The V gene is TRBV28, the J gene TRBJ1-5; TRBD1 matches at 7 bases. V dropped 3 bases and J dropped 4; count of bases not matched to a gene: 3. Germline values: CDR1 MDHEN, CDR2 SYDVKM. CDR3 length equals 14 residues. The CDR3 reads CASSFDRENQPQHF. For the CDR3, the DNA is TGTGCCAGCAGTTTCGACAGGGAGAATCAGCCCCAGCATTTT.

The V and J genes are TRBV7-8 and TRBJ2-2, with no clear D. Trimming left V 1 base short and J 7 bases short, with 4 bases between. The germline gives CDR1 SGHVS, CDR2 FQNEAQ. CDR3 length equals 12 residues. CDR3 bases: TGTGCCAGCAGCTTAGTTATCGGGGAGCTGTTTTTT. It translates to CASSLVIGELFF.

The rearrangement uses TRBV2 and TRBJ1-5, with D maybe TRBD1 (6 bases). This CDR3 contains 13 residues. V lost 6 bases and J lost 7, with 13 bases in between. CDR1 is SNHLY, CDR2 FYNNEI, per germline. CDR3 coding DNA: TGTGCCAGCAGACAGGGATTTTTGCAGCCCCAGCATTTT. Encoded protein: CASRQGFLQPQHF.

The V and J genes are TRBV28 and TRBJ1-3; D gene ambiguous. V gave up 3 bases and J gave up 2 bases, with 8 bases separating them. This CDR3 spans 14 amino acids. CDR1 is MDHEN and CDR2 is SYDVKM in the germline V gene. CDR3 nucleotide sequence: TGTGCCAGCAGTTTGGCGGCAACTGGAAACACCATATATTTT. It translates to CASSLAATGNTIYF. The full variable domain, in which reference TRBV28 and TRBJ1-3 provide the parts outside the CDR3, is DVKVTQSSRYLVKRTGEKVFLECVQDMDHENMFWYRQDPGLGLRLIYFSYDVKMKEKGDIPEGYSVSREKKERFSLILESASTNQTSMYLCASSLAATGNTIYFGEGSWLTVV.

The chain carries TRBV7-3 and TRBJ2-6, with D tentatively TRBD1 (6 bases). Trimming removed 2 bases at V and 0 bases at J, with 14 bases between. Germline CDR1 reads SGHTA; CDR2 reads FQGTGA. This CDR3 comprises 18 residues. The CDR3 reads CASSLLSGHLSGANVLTF. CDR3 bases: TGTGCCAGCAGCTTACTTTCGGGACACCTCTCTGGGGCCAACGTCCTGACTTTC.

The chain has TRBV27 and TRBJ2-1; no definite D call. In germline, CDR1 is MNHEY, CDR2 SMNVEV (reference sequence). This CDR3 is 11 amino acids long. Trimming shortened V by 5 bases and J by 4 bases, and 3 bases separated the two germline ends. The CDR3 reads CASSLYNEQFF. CDR3 bases: TGTGCCAGCAGTCTGTACAATGAGCAGTTCTTC.

The V and J genes are TRBV18 and TRBJ1-1, with D tentatively TRBD1 (5 bases). V was shortened by 6 bases and J by 1 base, with 9 bases between the two germline ends. This CDR3 region has 13 residues. Germline values: CDR1 KGHSH, CDR2 LQKENI. Here the CDR3 DNA reads TGTGCCAGCTCCCAGGGCCCGAACACTGAAGCTTTCTTT. Protein product: CASSQGPNTEAFF.

The rearrangement uses TRBV6-5 and TRBJ2-1; 7 nucleotides line up with TRBD1. This CDR3 is built from 15 residues. Germline V gives CDR1 MNHEY, CDR2 SVGAGI. Losses at the gene ends were 6 bases for V and 5 bases for J; bases not matched to a gene: 10. CDR3 protein: CASSPTAGGHNEQFF. CDR3 bases: TGTGCCAGCAGCCCAACTGCAGGGGGTCACAATGAGCAGTTCTTC.

The J gene is TRBJ1-2, the V gene TRBV7-9; TRBD1 matches at 7 bases. This CDR3 is built from 15 residues. The V gene's germline CDR1 is SEHNR and CDR2 FQNEAQ (reference sequence). V gave up 1 base and J gave up 1 base; unmatched junction bases: 3. CDR3 protein: CASSLVPGGNYGYTF. The DNA of the CDR3 is TGTGCCAGCAGCTTAGTGCCAGGGGGTAACTATGGCTACACCTTC.

The V gene is TRBV11-3, the J gene TRBJ2-7; D may be TRBD2 (6 bases). The CDR3 spans 11 residues. Trimming stripped 6 bases from V and 4 bases from J, with 7 bases between. Germline CDR1 is SGHNT and CDR2 is YENEEA. This chain's CDR3 is CASSRGYEQYF. The CDR3 DNA sequence: TGTGCCAGCAGTCGGGGGTACGAGCAGTACTTC.

The rearrangement links TRBV5-8 to TRBJ2-7, with 8 bases fitting TRBD1. CDR1 and CDR2 from the germline V gene are SGHTS and YDEGEE. The CDR3 is 14 amino acids. V shed 4 bases and J 2 bases; nucleotides not matched to a gene: 5. CDR3 residues: CASSVTGGTYEQYF. The CDR3 DNA is TGTGCCAGCAGCGTTACAGGGGGGACCTACGAGCAGTACTTC. Together with reference TRBV5-8 and TRBJ2-7, the CDR3 gives the full variable domain: EAGVTQSPTHLIKTRGQQATLRCSPISGHTSVYWYQQALGLGLQFLLWYDEGEERNRGNFPPRFSGRQFPNYSSELNVNALELEDSALYLCASSVTGGTYEQYFGPGTRLTVT.

The chain has TRBV6-4 and TRBJ2-1; 8 positions agree with TRBD2. The trim removed 3 bases at V and 4 bases at J, leaving 5 bases unmatched. Germline V gives CDR1 MRHNA, CDR2 SNTAGT. The CDR3 loop spans 15 amino acids. DNA of the CDR3: TGTGCCAGCAGTGAGCGGGGGGAGTTATACAATGAGCAGTTCTTC. It specifies CASSERGELYNEQFF.

DNA for the CDR3: TGTGCCAGCAGTGAAAGCCATCTCGCGGGCTACACCTTC. Amino acid sequence: CASSESHLAGYTF. The chain has TRBV25-1 and TRBJ1-2; D is ambiguous. Germline CDR1 is MGHDK and CDR2 is SYGVNS. V lost 2 bases and J 8 bases, leaving 12 bases between the germline ends. There are 13 residues in the CDR3.